This T cell receptor beta chain was recorded in a study of blood T cells in healthy people across ages. The V gene end was trimmed by 4 bases and the J gene end by 4 bases; junction bases not matched to a gene: 8. The CDR3 has 16 residues. Germline V gene sequence: CDR1 SGHRS, CDR2 YFSETQ. PCR was performed a second time for roughly 7 to 11 cycles using a sample-barcoded 5' primer and a J-beta primer mix. Using its own MiXCR run on the 5' RACE reads, TCRdb lists one record per CDR3 protein. The sample gives over 1,200,000 distinct CDR3 sequences, around 55% of which show up once; 5.5% to 8% is in the top ten.

The chain links TRBV5-1 to TRBJ2-2, with 9 bases aligning to TRBD2. This TCR was sampled from a man aged 18 to 29 in good health. Sequenced sample: blood. CDR3 nucleotides: TGCGCCAGCAGCCTGTTAGCGGGAGAGGGCACCGGGGAGCTGTTTTTT. Encoded protein: CASSLLAGEGTGELFF.